This TCR beta chain derives from a study of molecular identifiers for immune sequencing clone quantification. Study summary: In the replicates, RNA derived from roughly 20,000 or 100,000 naive CD8 cells was divided into five parts, and four were sequenced.

With RNA at 10%, 30% or 50%, naive CD8 libraries came from approximately 20,000 to 1,000,000 sorted cells. Germline lookup yields CDR1 LNHDA and CDR2 SQIVND (reference sequence). This CDR3 comprises 15 residues. V was pared by 3 bases and J by 1 base, with 11 bases between. Generation of bulk TCR libraries relied on previously described methods and listed TCR primers. TCRdb re-derived calls from the PCR reads in MiXCR, one entry per CDR3 protein. The data contain approximately 680,000 distinct CDR3 sequences, around 25% of them singletons. The clonotype originates from a human donor in good health. Some libraries in this study had Jurkat cell RNA spiked in. This chain links TRBV19 with TRBJ2-3; D is possibly TRBD1 or TRBD2 (5 bases each). The sample comprised naive CD8+ T cells from blood, with Jurkat cell RNA spiked in. The subset: FACS-sorted CD8+CD4-CCR7+CD45RA+ naive T cells. CDR3 region: CASSILGGGTDTQYF. The DNA of the CDR3 is TGTGCCAGTAGTATCCTTGGGGGTGGCACAGATACGCAGTATTTT.